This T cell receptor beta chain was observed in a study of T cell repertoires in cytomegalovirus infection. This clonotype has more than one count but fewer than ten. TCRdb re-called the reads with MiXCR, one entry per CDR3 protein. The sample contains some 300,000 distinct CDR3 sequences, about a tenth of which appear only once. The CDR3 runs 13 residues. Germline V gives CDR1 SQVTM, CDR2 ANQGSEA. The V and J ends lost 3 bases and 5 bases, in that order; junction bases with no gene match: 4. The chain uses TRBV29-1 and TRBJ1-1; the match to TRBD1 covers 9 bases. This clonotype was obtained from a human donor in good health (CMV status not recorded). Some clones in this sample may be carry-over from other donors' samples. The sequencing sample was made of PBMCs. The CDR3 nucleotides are TGCAGCGTTGAGGGACAGGGAAGAACTGAAGCTTTCTTT. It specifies CSVEGQGRTEAFF.